Sequencing of this T cell receptor beta chain was carried out in a study of OX40 agonist ivuxolimab in advanced cancers. Concerning the study at large: Ivuxolimab, which targeted the costimulatory receptor OX40 (CD134), was an agonistic, fully human IgG2 monoclonal antibody. Intravenous ivuxolimab was administered to patients every 2 weeks at six dose levels: 0.01, 0.1, 0.3, 1.5, 3 and 10 mg/kg. Among the 50 to 55 dose-escalation patients, some 20 had hepatocellular carcinoma, 15 or so melanoma, 9 renal cell carcinoma and 9 head and neck cancer. In the dose-escalation cohort, approximately 82% of patients were male, and the mean age was approximately 55 years, with a range of roughly 20 to 80. Prior anti-PD-1, anti-PD-L1 or anti-CTLA-4 therapy was permitted, and checkpoint inhibitors had been received by roughly 42% of dose-escalation patients. Partial responses occurred in three dose-escalation patients: two with cutaneous melanoma and one with hepatocellular carcinoma. The point of sequencing TCRbeta in the periphery was to test whether ivuxolimab changed TCR sequence diversity and drove clonal T-cell expansion. The monotherapy dose-escalation portion (N of about 49 patients) of the phase I ivuxolimab trial is reported in the paper.

The investigation overall reported the following: Low levels of normalized T-cell clonal expansion were also seen in some patients who did not respond. At doses of 0.1 to 3.0 mg/kg, clonal expansion of both CD4+ and CD8+ blood T cells was observed from baseline to week 6. The antigen specificity of the clonally expanded peripheral T cells was not determined. After ivuxolimab, CD8+ T cells had more expanded clones than CD4+ T cells on average. In partial responders in the 0.1-3.0 mg/kg groups, normalized peripheral clonal expansion was found to be among the lowest, especially among CD8+ T cells.

Regarding this clone: Its antigen has not been determined. Per-nucleotide qualities are absent, and no much larger clonotype sits a single base away.

Patients with a history of autoimmune disease or receiving systemic immunosuppression were excluded from the trial. Peripheral blood for TCR sequencing was collected from all dose cohorts at baseline, on cycle 4 day 1, and on cycle 7 day 1. The samples were drawn from a first-in-human, open-label, multicenter phase I dose-escalation trial of ivuxolimab. The trial enrolled adults with locally advanced or metastatic head and neck squamous cell, hepatocellular, melanoma or renal cell carcinoma. CD4+ and CD8+ T cells were sorted separately from peripheral blood before TCR sequencing. Genomic DNA was isolated from the sorted cells so that the TCRbeta CDR3 region could be sequenced. The immunoSEQ Assay was used to sequence the TCRbeta CDR3 regions. This immuneACCESS table, as held by TCRdb, lists in-frame sequences with V and J called but not all clones. Of the missing ones, under half trace to an unresolved V gene in checked studies; the others have no known cause. This sample lists about 81,000 clones; roughly 80% were detected once. The ten largest clones take up 6.5% to 8% of the sample.

This TCR derives from an adult with an advanced solid tumor such as melanoma, head and neck, liver or kidney cancer. The sequenced sample was CD4+ or CD8+ T cells sorted from blood, obtained in a trial of the OX40 agonist ivuxolimab.

CDR3 region: CASRDAGGREQYF. The DNA sequence follows: TGTGCCAGCAGGGATGCAGGGGGACGCGAGCAGTACTTC. This chain is built from TRBV5-6 and TRBJ2-7, with 7 middle bases fitting TRBD1. The CDR3 starts with the cysteine, ends with the phenylalanine, and has 13 residues. Just the 39-base CDR3 DNA is kept, in frame starting at base 1. The germline V gene provides CDR1 SGHDT and CDR2 YYEEEE. The germline V and J ends show losses of 5 bases and 6 bases respectively, and no gene match explains 8 bases of the junction.